The T cell receptor (beta chain) under discussion was sequenced for a study of T-cell memory formation after mild COVID-19. On the study more broadly: Each donor largely had its own TCR clusters.

TCRalpha and TCRbeta libraries used 5'RACE with constant-segment primers and UMIs. TCRdb re-called the 5' RACE reads through MiXCR, storing one row per CDR3 protein. Seen here are roughly 130,000 distinct CDR3 sequences, roughly 6% observed once, and the top ten hold about 2.2%. J was trimmed by 0 bases and V by 2 bases; bases with no gene match: 6. The CDR3 loop spans 18 amino acids. Germline V lookup: CDR1 KGHDR, CDR2 SFDVKD. This clonotype was picked up a small number of times. The sample taken for sequencing was PBMCs or a T cell subset sorted from them (not recorded which). This sequence originates from an adult woman who had mild COVID-19 (a few samples of this study predate the infection). Cell type and time point are not known. The V gene is TRBV24-1, the J gene TRBJ2-6; 7 bases are shared with TRBD2. CDR3 nucleotides: TGTGCCACCAGTGATTCTGGCGGGAGAATCTCTGGGGCCAACGTCCTGACTTTC. Its translation is CATSDSGGRISGANVLTF.